The next 29 T cell receptor beta chains were all read from a single sample in a study of OX40 agonist ivuxolimab in advanced cancers. Libraries were built with the immunoSEQ multiplex PCR assay. TCRdb obtained this table from immuneACCESS and retained in-frame rearrangements with V and J assigned. These tables miss some clones; where compared with another copy, unresolved V genes account for less than half of the shortfall, and the remainder is unexplained. This sample has 40,000 to 45,000 clones in its table, and approximately 85% of those were observed once. The top ten constitute about 16% of the sample. Sequencing used CD4+ or CD8+ T cells sorted from blood, obtained in a trial of the OX40 agonist ivuxolimab. These receptors came from an adult with an advanced solid tumor such as melanoma, head and neck, liver or kidney cancer.

V gene TRBV13 combines with J gene TRBJ1-5, with 7 bases matching TRBD1. V lost 0 bases to trimming and J lost 3 bases; unmatched junction nucleotides: 5. The CDR3 length is 16 residues. Germline CDR1 PRHDT, CDR2 FYEKMQ (reference sequence). CDR3 protein: CASSLGAGGANQPQHF. The CDR3 DNA reads TGTGCCAGCAGCTTAGGGGCAGGGGGGGCCAATCAGCCCCAGCATTTT.

This clone has only a few counts. CDR3 amino acids: CASSQVGSPLHF. The DNA of the CDR3 is TGCGCCAGCAGCCAAGTGGGTTCACCCCTCCACTTT. The chain is built from TRBV4-3 and TRBJ1-6; no firm D call. The CDR3 consists of 12 residues. Germline V lookup: CDR1 LGHNA, CDR2 YSLEER. The V gene lost 1 base and the J gene lost 9 bases, with 4 bases spanning the gap.

The count of this clone is one. The chain joins TRBV5-4 to TRBJ1-5, with TRBD1 matching 7 bases. From germline, CDR1 is SGHNT and CDR2 YYREEE (reference sequence). Unmatched junction bases numbered 5, after V lost 4 bases and J lost 4 bases. CDR3 length: 14 residues. The CDR3 coding sequence is TGTGCCAGCAGCCCCAGACAGGGTAATCAGCCCCAGCATTTT. Its translation is CASSPRQGNQPQHF.

The chain is built from TRBV4-3 and TRBJ2-5; the match to TRBD1 covers 7 bases. Germline CDR1 is LGHNA and CDR2 is YSLEER. The CDR3 length is 16 residues. The V and J ends lost 0 bases and 4 bases, in that order; junction bases with no gene match: 8. The CDR3 bases are TGCGCCAGCAGCCAAGATCCGGGACAGCTACCAGAGACCCAGTACTTC. It is translated as CASSQDPGQLPETQYF.

The J gene is TRBJ2-7, the V gene TRBV4-2, with TRBD1 matching 11 bases. CDR1 is LGHNA and CDR2 is YNFKEQ in the germline V gene. V was clipped by 0 bases and J by 4 bases; unmatched bases: 8. CDR3 length: 17 amino acids. The CDR3 reads CASSQEVGGQGAYEQYF. CDR3 DNA: TGTGCCAGCAGCCAAGAAGTCGGAGGACAGGGGGCTTACGAGCAGTACTTC.

V usage is TRBV7-8 and J usage is TRBJ1-1; 7 nucleotides align to TRBD1. V gave up 5 bases and J gave up 3 bases; unmatched junction bases: 6. This CDR3 contains 14 residues. CDR1 is SGHVS and CDR2 is FQNEAQ in the germline V gene. CDR3 sequence (DNA): TGTGCCAGCAGCCCGACAGGGATGGACACTGAAGCTTTCTTT. Translating it yields CASSPTGMDTEAFF.

The CDR3 spells CASSAETGEDEQFF. The CDR3 nucleotides are TGTGCCAGCAGCGCGGAGACAGGGGAGGATGAGCAGTTCTTC. This chain links TRBV9 with TRBJ2-1, with 8 bases fitting TRBD1. Per the germline V gene, CDR1 is SGDLS and CDR2 is YYNGEE. CDR3 length: 14 residues. V dropped 3 bases and J dropped 8; count of bases not matched to a gene: 7.

This clone turned up a few times. CDR3 DNA sequence: TGTGCCAGTAGTATCGTCACCTTAAACTATGGCTACACCTTC. The encoded protein is CASSIVTLNYGYTF. The chain employs TRBV19 and TRBJ1-2, with unresolved D. The CDR3 contains 14 residues. The germline V gene encodes CDR1 LNHDA and CDR2 SQIVND (reference sequence). V was trimmed by 3 bases and J by 2 bases, leaving 10 bases between them.

The J gene is TRBJ1-1, the V gene TRBV5-6, with D unclear. V was cut by 3 bases and J by 1 base, with 10 bases left in between. The CDR3 runs 14 residues. CDR1 and CDR2 (germline): SGHDT, YYEEEE. The CDR3 loop is CASSYLGRNTEAFF. In DNA, the CDR3 is TGTGCCAGCAGCTATTTAGGGAGGAACACTGAAGCTTTCTTT.

J is TRBJ2-1 and V is TRBV21-1. TRBV21-1 is given as a pseudogene. CDR3 length: 13 residues. The CDR3 is CASSKFGLNEQFF. CDR3 in DNA: TGTGCCAGCAGCAAATTTGGGTTGAATGAGCAGTTCTTC.

This clone has only a few counts. The rearrangement uses TRBV6-5 and TRBJ2-5; TRBD2 agrees at 13 bases. The CDR3 is 15 amino acids. CDR1 is MNHEY and CDR2 is SVGAGI in the germline V gene. With 6 bases clipped from V and 7 bases from J, the junction kept 8 bases outside the gene matches. The CDR3 bases are TGTGCCAGCAGAGCAACTAGCGGGGGGGTCGGGACCCAGTACTTC. This sequence encodes CASRATSGGVGTQYF.

This clone is a singleton in its sample. This chain joins TRBV10-3 and TRBJ2-1, with 15 bases aligning to TRBD2. Germline V gene data show CDR1 as ENHRY and CDR2 as SYGVKD. CDR3 size: 16 residues. V lost 2 bases to trimming and J lost 12 bases; unmatched junction nucleotides: 8. The CDR3 DNA is TGTGCCATCAGTGAGCGGGGAGGACTAGCGGGAGGGCGGCAGTTCTTC. Translating gives CAISERGGLAGGRQFF.

By share, this clone counts as medium-sized. The V call is TRBV7-9, the J call TRBJ2-7; D gene unclear. This CDR3 has 12 amino acids. CDR1 and CDR2 (germline): SEHNR, FQNEAQ (reference sequence). V lost 4 bases, J lost 5 bases, and 9 bases lay in between. The CDR3 DNA reads as TGTGCCAGCAGCTCGGACGGAGACGAGCAGTACTTC. As protein: CASSSDGDEQYF.

The V and J genes are TRBV7-8 and TRBJ1-1; 11 bases agree with TRBD1. CDR3 length: 16 residues. J was trimmed by 3 bases and V by 4 bases; bases with no gene match: 7. Germline loops: CDR1 SGHVS, CDR2 FQNEAQ. CDR3 loop: CASSYRTGGEHTEAFF. CDR3 nucleotide sequence: TGTGCCAGCAGCTACAGGACAGGGGGCGAGCACACTGAAGCTTTCTTT.

The chain joins TRBV5-1 to TRBJ2-3; 7 nucleotides line up with TRBD2. Looked up from germline, CDR1 is SGHRS and CDR2 is YFSETQ. The V and J ends lost 0 bases and 5 bases, in that order; junction bases with no gene match: 6. The CDR3 is 15 residues long. The DNA of the CDR3 is TGCGCCAGCAGCTTGGGACTAGCAGGCAGAGATACGCAGTATTTT. Encoded protein: CASSLGLAGRDTQYF.

There are a few counts of this clone. The chain couples TRBV29-1 to TRBJ1-1; no firm D call. Germline V gene data show CDR1 as SQVTM and CDR2 as ANQGSEA. The length of the CDR3 is 13 residues. Trimming shortened V by 6 bases and J by 5 bases, and 16 bases separated the two germline ends. As DNA, the CDR3 is TGCAGCGTCCAAAGGACGGGTGGGACTGAAGCTTTCTTT. It is translated as CSVQRTGGTEAFF. Full variable domain (outside the CDR3, taken from reference TRBV29-1 and TRBJ1-1): SAVISQKPSRDICQRGTSLTIQCQVDSQVTMMFWYRQQPGQSLTLIATANQGSEATYESGFVIDKFPISRPNLTFSTLTVSNMSPEDSSIYLCSVQRTGGTEAFFGQGTRLTVV.

The rearrangement uses TRBV7-8 and TRBJ2-5; D call uncertain. CDR3 length equals 16 residues. CDR1 and CDR2 (germline): SGHVS, FQNEAQ. Trimming took off 0 bases at V and 5 bases at J, with 16 bases between the two ends. CDR3 loop: CASSLAIRVVPETQYF. The CDR3 nucleotides are TGTGCCAGCAGCTTAGCTATAAGGGTAGTTCCGGAGACCCAGTACTTC.

The CDR3 loop is CASSLEYPPLGEQYF. CDR3 nucleotides: TGCGCCAGCAGCTTGGAGTACCCACCTCTAGGCGAGCAGTACTTC. V is TRBV5-1 and J is TRBJ2-7; D not certain. The germline V gene has CDR1 SGHRS and CDR2 YFSETQ. Trimming removed 0 bases from V and 6 bases from J, with 16 bases in between. The CDR3 extends over 15 amino acids. Combining the CDR3 with reference TRBV5-1 and TRBJ2-7 gives the whole variable domain KAGVTQTPRYLIKTRGQQVTLSCSPISGHRSVSWYQQTPGQGLQFLFEYFSETQRNKGNFPGRFSGRQFSNSRSEMNVSTLELGDSALYLCASSLEYPPLGEQYFGPGTRLTVT.

This CDR3 reads CASRLNIQETQYF. Here the CDR3 DNA reads TGTGCCAGCAGACTCAATATACAAGAGACCCAGTACTTC. V is TRBV6-5 and J is TRBJ2-5, with D unclear. Trimming stripped 6 bases from V and 2 bases from J, with 10 bases between. CDR3 length equals 13 residues. The germline gives CDR1 MNHEY, CDR2 SVGAGI.

This clone has more than one count but fewer than ten. For the CDR3, the DNA is TGTGCCAGCAGTTTATCCGGGATTTTAGGCAATCAGCCCCAGCATTTT. It encodes CASSLSGILGNQPQHF. The chain employs TRBV28 and TRBJ1-5; D unresolved. Trimming removed 1 base from V and 2 bases from J, with 12 bases in between. CDR3 length: 16 amino acids. Germline CDR1 is MDHEN and CDR2 is SYDVKM.

The chain employs TRBV7-9 and TRBJ1-2, with a weak D call TRBD1 (5 bases). The germline gives CDR1 SEHNR, CDR2 FQNEAQ (reference sequence). With 3 bases removed from V and 6 bases from J, the gap between germline ends came to 11 bases. The CDR3 has 13 amino acids. CDR3 DNA sequence: TGTGCCAGCAGCTTTATTGACAGAGATGGCTACACCTTC. Its translation: CASSFIDRDGYTF.

The chain recombines TRBV5-1 with TRBJ1-6; tentative D call: TRBD1 (6 bases). V was shortened by 3 bases and J by 9 bases, with 13 bases between the two germline ends. This CDR3 is 14 amino acids long. CDR1 is SGHRS and CDR2 is YFSETQ in the germline V gene. CDR3 nucleotide sequence: TGCGCCAGCAGCTCTACAGGGTGGCGTTCACCCCTCCACTTT. Encoded protein: CASSSTGWRSPLHF.

The chain uses TRBV30 and TRBJ1-2; D may be TRBD1 (6 bases). CDR1 is GTSNPN, CDR2 SVGIG, per germline (reference sequence). Trimming took 7 bases from V and 0 from J, leaving 12 bases between them. The CDR3 runs to 13 residues. CDR3 sequence: CASDGQSNYGYTF. The CDR3 nucleotides read TGTGCCTCCGACGGACAGTCTAACTATGGCTACACCTTC.

The chain has TRBV7-6 and TRBJ2-1, with TRBD2 as a possible D gene (5 bases). The germline V gene has CDR1 SGHVS and CDR2 FNYEAQ. This CDR3 is 13 amino acids long. Trimming stripped 7 bases from V and 4 bases from J, with 11 bases between. CDR3 protein: CASTRGGYNEQFF. DNA of the CDR3: TGTGCCAGCACCCGTGGAGGATACAATGAGCAGTTCTTC. The variable domain in full, with the rest retrieved from reference TRBV7-6 and TRBJ2-1, is GAGVSQSPRYKVTKRGQDVALRCDPISGHVSLYWYRQALGQGPEFLTYFNYEAQQDKSGLPNDRFSAERPEGSISTLTIQRTEQRDSAMYRCASTRGGYNEQFFGPGTRLTVL.

This clone was found once. The chain employs TRBV4-3 and TRBJ2-7, with TRBD2 matching over 7 bases. The CDR3 runs to 15 residues. In germline, CDR1 is LGHNA, CDR2 YSLEER. Trimming at V came to 0 bases and at J to 1 base, leaving 3 bases not matched to a gene. CDR3 DNA: TGCGCCAGCAGCCAAGACGAGCGGGGATCCTACGAGCAGTACTTC. This sequence encodes CASSQDERGSYEQYF.

The chain is built from TRBV13 and TRBJ2-5; D call uncertain. The DNA end is a closer match to TRBJ2-7, so the J assignment may be wrong. The CDR3 loop spans 14 amino acids. CDR1 is PRHDT and CDR2 is FYEKMQ in the germline V gene (reference sequence). Written as DNA, the CDR3 is TGTGCCAGCAGCTTAGGGGTTCGTGGGGACGAGCAGTACTTC. It translates to CASSLGVRGDEQYF.

The chain couples TRBV6-1 to TRBJ2-7; no definite D call. The V gene's germline CDR1 is MNHNS and CDR2 SASEGT. V was clipped by 6 bases and J by 4 bases, with 10 bases between them. This CDR3 comprises 12 residues. CDR3 in amino acids: CASSLTPYEQYF. Written as DNA, the CDR3 is TGTGCCAGCAGCCTCACCCCATACGAGCAGTACTTC.

V usage is TRBV27 and J usage is TRBJ2-3, with 12 bases lining up with TRBD2. Germline V gene lookup returns CDR1 MNHEY and CDR2 SMNVEV (reference sequence). V trimming: 7 bases; J trimming: 4 bases; junction bases outside the gene matches: 18. The CDR3 has 19 residues. CDR3 sequence reads: CASTPGLAGRGILADTQYF. CDR3 nucleotide sequence: TGTGCCAGCACGCCCGGACTAGCGGGGAGGGGGATTTTGGCAGATACGCAGTATTTT.

The rearrangement links TRBV29-1 to TRBJ2-1; 12 nucleotides align to TRBD2. J gave up 10 bases and V 7 bases, and 8 bases lay outside the gene matches. The CDR3 is 13 residues long. Germline V gene lookup returns CDR1 SQVTM and CDR2 ANQGSEA. The CDR3 DNA follows: TGCAGCGGCAAGCTAGCGGGGGGGGAGGAGCAGTTCTTC. The encoded protein is CSGKLAGGEEQFF.